What follows describes a single T cell receptor beta chain. The antigen it binds to is not known. No qualities accompany the bases; no much larger clone lies one base away. The data were taken from a study of cytotoxic CD8 clonotypes in ibrutinib-treated CLL (dated by TCRdb to the early 2020s). Regarding the research as a whole: The cohort was composed of 10 to 11 relapsed/refractory and around 15 treatment-naive patients; IGHV unmutated status was identified in approximately 18 patients. Partial responses were observed in 24 patients and complete responses in 2; after a median follow-up of 68 months, remission was maintained in around 14 patients and progression was observed in some twelve. The response samples were drawn at a median of roughly twelve months into treatment, with a range of roughly 6 to 40 months. On average, each sample yielded about 260,000 productive templates and about 95,000 productive rearrangements. Longitudinal samples were available for about 30% of the 86 trial participants. Cryopreserved peripheral blood mononuclear cells were collected before treatment, at response, and at either disease progression or sustained remission. Every sample from remission and from progressive disease was obtained while the patients were still on ibrutinib.

V is pruned by 3 bases and J by 4 bases, leaving 5 bases of the junction without a gene match. Counted from cysteine to phenylalanine, this CDR3 has 15 amino acids. The kept DNA is CDR3 alone, 45 bases in frame from the first base. CDR1 and CDR2 (SNHLY, FYNNEI) derive from the germline V gene. The goal of deep resolution MiSeq sequencing was a depth between 1 in 1 million and 1 in 200,000 T cells, and coverage averaged 10x per clonotype. The immunoSEQ hsTCRB Kit was used to generate TCR beta libraries. The published analysis was carried out like this. ImmunoSEQ Data Assistant and ImmunoSEQ Analyzer were used for data analysis, and V, D and J genes were assigned according to IMGT definitions. Clonality was computed as one minus normalized Shannon entropy of productive rearrangement frequencies, ranging from 0 to 1. Only overrepresented clonotypes making up at least 0.05% of each patient's repertoire were included in the public clonotype analysis. Thirteen age-matched healthy donor repertoires from immuneACCESS were used as controls for clonality. TCRdb's version of the immuneACCESS table is confined to in-frame rearrangements and falls short of the full clone set. An unresolved V gene accounts for under half of the shortfall where checked; the remainder is of unknown origin. The V and J calls and clone size come from that table; D and trimming were worked out from the DNA. The sample table contains 130,000 to 150,000 clones; only one count was recorded for more than 85% of them. Jointly, the top ten make up about a tenth of the sample.

The sample's time point label, in plain terms: 12 to 13 months on ibrutinib. For TCR beta library preparation, roughly 2.2 micrograms of genomic DNA was extracted from cryopreserved PBMCs. Longitudinal blood samples from CLL patients on ibrutinib monotherapy were analyzed using high-throughput TCR beta sequencing. The patients took part in an open-label, single-center phase 2 trial of ibrutinib monotherapy. Study-wide conclusions, independent of this receptor: Public clonotypes were rare and either contracted or stayed stable during treatment, and the rise in clonality at ibrutinib response reflected the expansion of private clonotypes. Baseline clonality exceeded that of age-matched healthy donors and correlated strongly with circulating CD8+ T-cell counts. Clonality rose at ibrutinib response, remained stable during sustained remission, and dropped back toward baseline at progression. Sustained-remission and progressing patients did not have matched sampling times, and lymph node repertoires were not examined.

The receptor's source is a human donor with chronic lymphocytic leukemia. Material: PBMCs, obtained after 12 months of ibrutinib treatment. The sequence links TRBV2 to TRBJ2-7, with 11 junctional bases fitting TRBD2. DNA sequence: TGTGCCAGCAGTGATGAACTAGCGGGAGATTACGAGCAGTACTTC. Its translation is CASSDELAGDYEQYF.